This T cell receptor (beta chain) was recorded in a study of T-cell reconstitution after alpha-beta-depleted transplantation in children. General study points: About two months after transplant, alpha-beta T cells reportedly came from several hundred expanded graft clones. T-cell numbers and diversity, one year after transplant, stemmed largely from T cells that were newly produced.

The V gene lost 2 bases and the J gene lost 4 bases, with 14 bases spanning the gap. Germline V gives CDR1 GTSNPN, CDR2 SVGIG (reference sequence). The CDR3 runs to 14 residues. Of note for this clonotype: Its antigen is not known.

Construction of the TCRbeta library involved unique molecular identifiers. One entry per CDR3 protein, called by TCRdb with MiXCR from the PCR reads. Found here are roughly 400,000 distinct CDR3 sequences, approximately 42% of them singletons; the top ten hold 27%. The sequencing used PBMCs, collected before TCRalphabeta/CD19-depleted stem cell transplant. The sequence derives from a girl under 10 years old with aplastic anemia, due to receive a stem cell transplant. The chain links TRBV30 to TRBJ1-1; perhaps TRBD1 as D (5 bases). The CDR3: CAWSPVGEGTEAFF. The CDR3 DNA reads TGTGCCTGGAGTCCCGTGGGGGAGGGCACTGAAGCTTTCTTT.